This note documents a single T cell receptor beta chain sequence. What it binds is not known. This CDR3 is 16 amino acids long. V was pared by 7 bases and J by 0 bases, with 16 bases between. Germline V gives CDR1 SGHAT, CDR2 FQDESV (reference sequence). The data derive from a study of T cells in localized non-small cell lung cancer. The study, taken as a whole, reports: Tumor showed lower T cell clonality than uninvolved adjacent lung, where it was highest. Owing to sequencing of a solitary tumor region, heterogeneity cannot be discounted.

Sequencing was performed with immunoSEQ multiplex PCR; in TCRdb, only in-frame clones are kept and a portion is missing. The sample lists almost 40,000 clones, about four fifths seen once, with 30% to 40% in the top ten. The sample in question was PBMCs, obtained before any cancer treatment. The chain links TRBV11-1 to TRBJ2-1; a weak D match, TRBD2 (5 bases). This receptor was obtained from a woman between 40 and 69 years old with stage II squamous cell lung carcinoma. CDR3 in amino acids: CASKSAEVSSYNEQFF. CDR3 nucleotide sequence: TGTGCCAGCAAATCAGCGGAAGTCAGCTCCTACAATGAGCAGTTCTTC.